The 5 T cell receptor beta chains below all came from one sample that was sequenced in a study of blood T cell repertoires in COVID-19. This table comes from immunoSEQ multiplex PCR, and its TCRdb copy is limited to in-frame clones, with some not included. Of a few hundred thousand clones in the sample, 87% were seen once. Sequenced sample: peripheral blood. Receptor source: a man younger than 35 with active or convalescent COVID-19.

J is TRBJ2-1 and V is TRBV18; 7 positions match TRBD2. The V gene end was trimmed by 5 bases and the J gene end by 5 bases; junction bases not matched to a gene: 9. The germline V gene has CDR1 KGHSH and CDR2 LQKENI. The CDR3 is made up of 15 amino acids. This chain's CDR3 is CASSFGGRSDNEQFF. The DNA of the CDR3 is TGTGCCAGCTCATTTGGCGGGAGAAGCGACAATGAGCAGTTCTTC.

This clone turned up a few times. The CDR3 DNA sequence: TGTGCCAGGCCCCGAGGGGGACATGGAAACACCATATATTTT. Amino acids: CARPRGGHGNTIYF. This chain joins TRBV21-1 and TRBJ1-3; the table's D call of TRBD1 was not tested on the DNA. TRBV21-1 counts as a pseudogene. The CDR3 consists of 14 residues.

The chain joins TRBV7-2 to TRBJ2-1, with 10 bases lining up with TRBD2. Germline values: CDR1 SGHTA, CDR2 FQGNSA. After removal of 5 bases from V and 4 bases from J, the junction contained 5 bases not matched to a gene. The CDR3 is 15 amino acids. CDR3: CASSTSGTTYNEQFF. The CDR3 DNA follows: TGTGCCAGCAGCACTAGCGGGACTACTTACAATGAGCAGTTCTTC.

The CDR3 here is CASSTDRNQPQHF. The CDR3 coding sequence is TGTGCCAGCAGCACGGACAGAAATCAGCCCCAGCATTTT. The chain links TRBV7-2 to TRBJ1-5, with D maybe TRBD1 (6 bases). CDR3 length equals 13 residues. Germline V lookup: CDR1 SGHTA, CDR2 FQGNSA. V gave up 5 bases and J gave up 4 bases, with 9 bases separating them.

The chain carries TRBV15 and TRBJ1-3, with D maybe TRBD1 (5 bases). Germline V lookup: CDR1 LNHNV, CDR2 YYDKDF (reference sequence). The CDR3 covers 14 residues. Trimming cost V 0 bases and J 4 bases, with 7 bases left between them. CDR3 DNA: TGTGCCACCAGCAGAGATGCAGGGGGAAACACCATATATTTT. Translated: CATSRDAGGNTIYF.